This T cell receptor beta chain was identified in a study of cytomegalovirus exposure and HLA in healthy donors. Overall study context: In a previous analysis, 117 million unique TCR beta sequences were found from 150 million to 200 million T cells.

Unmatched junction bases numbered 3, after V lost 7 bases and J lost 1 base. The germline gives CDR1 SQVTM, CDR2 ANQGSEA. The CDR3 consists of 12 residues. Remarks on this clone: No antigen is known for it.

PCR amplification relied on 60 Vbeta primers (plus 13 Jbeta primers). TCRdb's table, derived via immunoSEQ multiplex PCR, lists solely in-frame clones and lacks some. The sample holds 120,000 to 150,000 clones, around 66% seen once. General study results and limits: Earlier analysis found most TCR beta V segments productive about 90% or about 30% of the time. In vitro confirmation showed three CMV-associated chains to be CMV antigen specific. Upon later analysis, TCR association rates were observed to vary by HLA locus, being highest for DRB1 and lowest for HLA-C.

The V gene is TRBV29-1, the J gene TRBJ1-1; 7 positions agree with TRBD1. This sequence was found in a woman aged 30 to 39 in good health and CMV-seropositive. Sequencing was carried out using PBMCs. DNA of the CDR3: TGCAGCGGGGGACAGAGGAACACTGAAGCTTTCTTT. It is translated as CSGGQRNTEAFF.